This T cell receptor beta chain originates from a study of identical twins. Using its own MiXCR run on the 5' RACE reads, TCRdb lists one record per CDR3 protein. The data show some 460,000 distinct CDR3 sequences, 13% to 15% seen once. The table lists this clonotype with a few counts. Its antigen remains unidentified. Findings and limits, study-wide: Surplus twin overlap in beta out-of-frame sequences was less pronounced.

These sequences were also reported in another study, on yellow fever vaccine responses in identical twins.

The sequence came from a young woman in good health. The material sequenced was CD4+ T cells sorted from blood.

CDR3 sequence: CASHTSGGPYEQYF. As DNA, the CDR3 is TGTGCCAGCCACACTAGCGGGGGACCCTACGAGCAGTACTTC. The rearrangement joins TRBV28 to TRBJ2-7; 11 bases fit TRBD2. Germline-derived CDR1 and CDR2 are MDHEN and SYDVKM. Losses at the gene ends were 8 bases for V and 2 bases for J; bases not matched to a gene: 5. The CDR3 consists of 14 residues.